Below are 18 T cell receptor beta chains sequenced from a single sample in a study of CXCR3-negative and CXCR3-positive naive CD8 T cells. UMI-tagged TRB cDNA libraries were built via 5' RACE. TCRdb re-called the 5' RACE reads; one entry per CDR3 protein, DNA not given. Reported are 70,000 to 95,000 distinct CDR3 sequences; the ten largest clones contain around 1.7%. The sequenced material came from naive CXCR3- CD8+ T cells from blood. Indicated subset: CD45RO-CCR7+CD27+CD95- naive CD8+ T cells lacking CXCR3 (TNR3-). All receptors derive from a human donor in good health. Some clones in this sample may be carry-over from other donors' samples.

CDR3 loop: CASTQADTQYF. V is TRBV6-5 and J is TRBJ2-3. Germline CDR1 reads MNHEY; CDR2 reads SVGAGI. The CDR3 length is 11 residues.

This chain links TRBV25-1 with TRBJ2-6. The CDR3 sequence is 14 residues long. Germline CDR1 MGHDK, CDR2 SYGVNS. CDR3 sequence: CASNAGSGANVLTF.

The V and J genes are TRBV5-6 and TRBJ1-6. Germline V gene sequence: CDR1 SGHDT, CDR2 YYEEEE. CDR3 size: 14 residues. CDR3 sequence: CASSLRRLNSPLHF.

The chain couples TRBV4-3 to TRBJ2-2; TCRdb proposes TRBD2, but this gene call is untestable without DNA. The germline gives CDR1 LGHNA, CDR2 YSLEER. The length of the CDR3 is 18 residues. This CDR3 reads CASSHRTSGGADTGELFF.

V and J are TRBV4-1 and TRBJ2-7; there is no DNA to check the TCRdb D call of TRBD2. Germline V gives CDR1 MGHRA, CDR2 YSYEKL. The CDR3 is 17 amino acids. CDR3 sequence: CASSQEDRGTSEIEQYF.

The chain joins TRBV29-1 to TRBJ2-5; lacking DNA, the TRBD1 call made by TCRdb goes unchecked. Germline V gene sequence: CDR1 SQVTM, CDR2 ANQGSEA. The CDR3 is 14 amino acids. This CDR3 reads CSVEGGQGYETQYF.

This CDR3 reads CASSLELQETQYF. The chain carries TRBV11-1 and TRBJ2-5. Germline lookup yields CDR1 SGHAT and CDR2 FQDESV (reference sequence). The CDR3 runs 13 residues. Full variable domain (rest looked up from reference TRBV11-1 and TRBJ2-5): EAEVAQSPRYKITEKSQAVAFWCDPISGHATLYWYRQILGQGPELLVQFQDESVVDDSQLPKDRFSAERLKGVDSTLKIQPAELGDSAMYLCASSLELQETQYFGPGTRLLVL.

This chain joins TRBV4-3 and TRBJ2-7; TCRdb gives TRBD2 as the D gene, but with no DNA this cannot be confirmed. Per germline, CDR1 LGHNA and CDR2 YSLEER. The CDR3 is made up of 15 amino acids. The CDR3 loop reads CASSQDPRATYEQYF.

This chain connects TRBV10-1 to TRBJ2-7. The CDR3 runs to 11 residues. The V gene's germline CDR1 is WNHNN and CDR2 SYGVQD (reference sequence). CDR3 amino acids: CASISSYEQYF.

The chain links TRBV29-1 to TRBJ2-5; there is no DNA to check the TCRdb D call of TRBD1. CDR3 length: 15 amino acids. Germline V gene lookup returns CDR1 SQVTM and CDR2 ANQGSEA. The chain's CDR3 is CSALIPAPWLETQYF.

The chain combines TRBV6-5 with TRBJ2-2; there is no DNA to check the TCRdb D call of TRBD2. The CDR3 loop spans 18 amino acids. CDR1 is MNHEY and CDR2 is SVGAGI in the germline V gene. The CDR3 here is CASSYSIGLAGVTGELFF.

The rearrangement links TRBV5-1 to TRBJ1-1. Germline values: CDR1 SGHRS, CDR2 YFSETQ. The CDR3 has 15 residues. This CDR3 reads CASSSEVDMNTEAFF.

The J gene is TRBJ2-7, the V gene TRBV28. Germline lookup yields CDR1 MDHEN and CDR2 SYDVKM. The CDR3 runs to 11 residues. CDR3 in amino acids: CASSSITEQYF.

The CDR3 region is CASSLFGTAGDYEQYF. The chain combines TRBV7-6 with TRBJ2-7; TCRdb designates TRBD1, a call that cannot be tested without DNA. Germline loops: CDR1 SGHVS, CDR2 FNYEAQ. The CDR3 is 16 amino acids.

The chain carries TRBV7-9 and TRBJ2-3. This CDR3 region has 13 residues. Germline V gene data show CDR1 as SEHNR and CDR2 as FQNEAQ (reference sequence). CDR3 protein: CASSLEVTDTQYF.

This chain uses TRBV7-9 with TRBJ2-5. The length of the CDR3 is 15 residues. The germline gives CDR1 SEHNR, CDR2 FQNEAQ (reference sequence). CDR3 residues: CASSVPLGLDETQYF. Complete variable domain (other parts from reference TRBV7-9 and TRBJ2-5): DTGVSQNPRHKITKRGQNVTFRCDPISEHNRLYWYRQTLGQGPEFLTYFQNEAQLEKSRLLSDRFSAERPKGSFSTLEIQRTEQGDSAMYLCASSVPLGLDETQYFGPGTRLLVL.

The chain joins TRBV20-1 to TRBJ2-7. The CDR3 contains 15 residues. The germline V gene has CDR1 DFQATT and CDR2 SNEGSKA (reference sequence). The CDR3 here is CSARDWPGSSYEQYF.

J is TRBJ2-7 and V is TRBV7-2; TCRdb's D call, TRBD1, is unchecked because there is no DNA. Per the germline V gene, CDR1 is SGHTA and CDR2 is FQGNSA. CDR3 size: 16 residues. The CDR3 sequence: CASSLGPAGGPYEQYF.